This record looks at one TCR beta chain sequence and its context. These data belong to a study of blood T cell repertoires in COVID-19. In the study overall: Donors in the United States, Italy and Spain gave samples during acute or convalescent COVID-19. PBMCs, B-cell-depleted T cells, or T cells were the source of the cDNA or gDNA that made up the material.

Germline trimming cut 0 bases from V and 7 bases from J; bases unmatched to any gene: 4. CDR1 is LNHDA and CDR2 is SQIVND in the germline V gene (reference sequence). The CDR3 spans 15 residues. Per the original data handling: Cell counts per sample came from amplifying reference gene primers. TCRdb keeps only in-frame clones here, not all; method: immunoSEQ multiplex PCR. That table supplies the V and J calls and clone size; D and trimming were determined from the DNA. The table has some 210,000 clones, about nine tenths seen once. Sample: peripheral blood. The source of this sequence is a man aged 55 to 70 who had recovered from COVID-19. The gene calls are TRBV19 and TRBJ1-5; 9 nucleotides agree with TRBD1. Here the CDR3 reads CASSIEGTGKQPQHF. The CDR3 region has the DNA TGTGCCAGTAGTATAGAGGGGACAGGGAAACAGCCCCAGCATTTT.